This TCR beta chain was profiled in a study of vaccination and CD4 T cells after COVID-19 (dated by TCRdb to between 2021 and 2022). The study in broad terms: Convalescent patients had a positive SARS-CoV-2 result on nasal swab PCR, and of these patients, several had mild disease and one had severe disease. The convalescent cohort comprised six males and four females, including two Hispanic individuals, seven Caucasians, two Asians and one multiracial person. Participants received two doses of either the Pfizer-BioNTech BNT162b2 vaccine (n=8) or the Moderna mRNA-1273 vaccine (n=2). Post-COVID blood samples were collected from convalescent patients a median of roughly 100 days after diagnosis, with a range of about 35 to 170 days. Post-vaccine blood samples were collected a median of about 72 days after the second vaccine dose, ranging from about 13 to 241 days. For stimulating the cultures, overlapping spike peptide pools were used, derived from SARS-CoV-2 as well as from the common cold coronaviruses HCoV-NL63, HCoV-OC43 and HCoV-229E. Control cultures used a CEFX viral epitope pool as positive control, an HIV-1 Nef peptide pool as negative control, or no peptide. In roughly 11 COVID-19 convalescent patients and a few infection-naive healthy vaccine recipients, the spike-specific CD4+ TCR repertoire before mRNA vaccination was compared with the repertoire after mRNA vaccination.

The treatment or condition label corresponds to: roughly 10-day PBMC culture with coronavirus spike peptide pools or control peptides (ViraFEST assay). The ViraFEST assay was used in the study, in which antigen-specific T cells were expanded with peptide pools and expanded clonotypes were subsequently identified by TCR sequencing. The convalescent patients' positive SARS-CoV-2 PCR tests were from March to December 2020, which was before the Alpha, Beta and Delta variants emerged in the United States. Each well held 2 million or so PBMCs cultured in IMDM containing about 5% human AB serum and roughly 10 IU/ml IL-2, with roughly 9.2 ug/ml peptide pools added. Half of the culture medium was replaced with fresh IL-2-containing medium on days 3 and 7. CD4+ T cells were isolated after approximately eleven days of culture through negative selection using the EasySep CD4+ T cell isolation kit. Ficoll-Paque Plus gradient centrifugation was used to isolate PBMCs from whole blood, and the isolated PBMCs were then either used fresh or cryopreserved at -140C. Culture conditions were generally each tested in triplicate wells.

The method was PCR. TCR sequencing of DNA from cultured CD4+ T cells used the Oncomine TCR Beta short-read assay at the Johns Hopkins FTIC core. The QIAamp micro DNA kit was used to extract genomic DNA from the cultured CD4+ T cells. Oncomine TCR Beta libraries from cultured CD4+ T cells were pooled with unique dual indexes and sequenced on an Illumina iSeq 100. Processing in the source paper ran as follows. Non-productive sequences were removed, and CDR3s not starting with C, not ending with F or W, or shorter than 7 amino acids were discarded. Antigen-specific clonotypes were identified using the MANAFEST web application through comparison of peptide-stimulated wells with reference and other culture wells. To be called positive, a clone needed an FDR below 0.05, an odds ratio above 5, and a productive frequency above 0.1% in at least two of three replicate wells. A clonotype counted as cross-reactive if it showed significant expansion both in the SARS-CoV-2 spike wells and in at least one common cold coronavirus spike condition. Levenshtein distances (stringdist) and unrooted phylogenetic trees (ape) in R version 3.6.1 were used to assess CDR3 homology. TCRdb cleaned the public reads at Q25 with fastp, built clones with MiXCR and kept in-frame beta chains. Entries that share a CDR3 protein sequence are merged under the most common genes and DNA. The V and J calls were determined by TCRdb, not by the authors. Counted in this sample were 14,000 to 15,000 distinct CDR3 sequences; 26% of them appeared once. The top ten constitute approximately 23% of the sample.

General conclusions and limits of the study: Of the vaccine-specific clones in convalescent patients, 304 of 307, or nearly all, reacted only to SARS-CoV-2 spike and did not cross-react with common cold coronaviruses. Relatively few convalescent patients were included in the study, and early timepoints after natural infection were not analyzed. Among the post-vaccine SARS-CoV-2-reactive clones in convalescent patients, a median 86.3% showed up only after vaccination, which suggests vaccine-specific priming. An increase in the median number of SARS-CoV-2-reactive clonotypes from approximately 20 after infection to about 39 after vaccination was observed, but the change was not found to be significant.

The germline V gene supplies CDR1 SGHRS and CDR2 YFSETQ. At the junction V is shortened by 2 bases and J by 4 bases, with 18 bases in between. Inclusive of the bounding cysteine and phenylalanine, the CDR3 is 16 residues long. Just the 48-base CDR3 DNA is kept, in frame starting at base 1. As to this clonotype: No cognate antigen has been identified for it. Base quality data are lacking; no much larger clone is found one base away.

This clonotype originated in a human donor with COVID-19. Specimen: cultured CD4+ T cells from blood. The rearrangement combines TRBV5-1 with TRBJ1-1; D gene: possibly TRBD1, on 5 matching bases. The DNA reads as follows: TGCGCCAGCAGCTTCGGGGGGGGATTTGGGACCACTGAAGCTTTCTTT. This encodes CASSFGGGFGTTEAFF.